Following are 3 T cell receptor beta chains from one sample sequenced in a study of T cell repertoires in cytomegalovirus infection. TCRdb re-called the reads with MiXCR, one entry per CDR3 protein. The sample consists of around 430,000 distinct CDR3 sequences, 42% of them appearing once. Their target antigens are unknown. The sequencing here drew on cultured PBMCs, taken from culture after CMV antigen stimulation. These TCRs come from a human donor in good health (CMV status not recorded). Some clones in this sample may be carry-over from other donors' samples.

The chain joins TRBV4-2 to TRBJ1-6, with a tentative D call TRBD1 (6 bases). Looked up from germline, CDR1 is LGHNA and CDR2 is YNFKEQ. The V end lost 6 bases, the J end lost 0 bases, and 15 bases lay between the germline ends. The CDR3 runs to 17 residues. CDR3 DNA sequence: TGTGCCAGCAGTAAGGGGGGCCCTAGCTCCTATAATTCACCCCTCCACTTT. Its translation is CASSKGGPSSYNSPLHF.

The rearrangement links TRBV7-2 to TRBJ2-5; unclear D gene. CDR3 length equals 15 residues. Germline V gives CDR1 SGHTA, CDR2 FQGNSA. Between the trimmed V and J ends, which lost 4 bases and 5 bases, there was a span of 17 bases. CDR3 bases: TGTGCCAGCAGCTCCCAAATAGGCGCCTCCGAGACCCAGTACTTC. Its translation is CASSSQIGASETQYF.

The chain employs TRBV28 and TRBJ1-4; no clear D gene. The CDR3 is made up of 9 amino acids. CDR1 MDHEN and CDR2 SYDVKM come from the germline V gene. The CDR3 nucleotides read TGTCCAAATGCGGAAAAACTGTTTTTT. It is translated as CPNAEKLFF.